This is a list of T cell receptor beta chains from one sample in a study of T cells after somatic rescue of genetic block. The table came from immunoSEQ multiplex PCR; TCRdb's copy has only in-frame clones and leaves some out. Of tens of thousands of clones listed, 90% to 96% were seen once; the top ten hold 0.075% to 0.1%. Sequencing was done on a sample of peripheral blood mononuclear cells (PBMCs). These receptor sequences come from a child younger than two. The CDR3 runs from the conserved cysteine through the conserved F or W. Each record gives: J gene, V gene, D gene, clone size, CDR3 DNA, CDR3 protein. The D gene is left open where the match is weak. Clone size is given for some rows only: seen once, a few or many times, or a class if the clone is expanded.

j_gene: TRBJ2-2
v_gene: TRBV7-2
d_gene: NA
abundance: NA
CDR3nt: TGTGCCAGCAGCTTAAGAGGGGCGGAGCTGTTTTTT
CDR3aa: CASSLRGAELFF

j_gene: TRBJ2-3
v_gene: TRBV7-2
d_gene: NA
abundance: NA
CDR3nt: TGTGCCAAGCAGGTTAAGGATACGCAGTATTTT
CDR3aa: CAKQVKDTQYF

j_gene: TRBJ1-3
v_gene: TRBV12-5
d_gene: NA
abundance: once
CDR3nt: TGTGCTAGTGGTTTGGTTTGGGCAGGCTCTGGAAACACCATATATTTT
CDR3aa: CASGLVWAGSGNTIYF

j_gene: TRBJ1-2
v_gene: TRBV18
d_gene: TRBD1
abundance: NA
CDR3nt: TGTGCCAGCTCAGCGTCGTTTTCCGGGACAGATTATGGCTACACCTTC
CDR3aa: CASSASFSGTDYGYTF

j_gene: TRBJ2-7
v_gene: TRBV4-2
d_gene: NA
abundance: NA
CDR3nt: TGTGCCAGCAGCCAAATGGGGGGGCGAGAGCAGTACTTC
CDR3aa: CASSQMGGREQYF

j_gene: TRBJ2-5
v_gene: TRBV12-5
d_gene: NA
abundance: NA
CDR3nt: TGTGCTAGTGGTTTGGTAACGTCAGACCCGGTAGAGACCCAGTACTTC
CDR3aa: CASGLVTSDPVETQYF

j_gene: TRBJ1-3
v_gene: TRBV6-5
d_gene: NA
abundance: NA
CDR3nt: TGTGCCAGCAGTTACAGAGGAAACACCATATATTTT
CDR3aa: CASSYRGNTIYF

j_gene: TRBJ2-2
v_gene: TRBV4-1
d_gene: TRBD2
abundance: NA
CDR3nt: TGCGCCAGCAGCCAAGAAATTGGTAGGACTAGCGACACCGGGGAGCTGTTTTTT
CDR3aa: CASSQEIGRTSDTGELFF

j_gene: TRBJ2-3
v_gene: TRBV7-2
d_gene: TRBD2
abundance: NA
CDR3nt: TGTGCCAGCAGCTTTGGAGCGGGAGCAGCAGATACGCAGTATTTT
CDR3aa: CASSFGAGAADTQYF

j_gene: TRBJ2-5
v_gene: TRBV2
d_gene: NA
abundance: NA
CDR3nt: TGTGCCAGCAGTGTCGGGCGGAGTGGGGAGACCCAGTACTTC
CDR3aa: CASSVGRSGETQYF

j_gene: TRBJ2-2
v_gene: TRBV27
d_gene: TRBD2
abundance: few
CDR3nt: TGTGCCAGCAGTCTCCAGCGGGGGGGGAACACCGGGGAGCTGTTTTTT
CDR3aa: CASSLQRGGNTGELFF

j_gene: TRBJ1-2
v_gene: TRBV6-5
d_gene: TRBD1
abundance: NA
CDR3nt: TGTGCCAGCAGGACAGGGGGCGGCTACACCTTC
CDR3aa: CASRTGGGYTF

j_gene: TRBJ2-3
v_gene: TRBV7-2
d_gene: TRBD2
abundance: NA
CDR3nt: TGTGCCAGCAGCTTGGGACTAGCGGGAGTTAATACGCAGTATTTT
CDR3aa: CASSLGLAGVNTQYF

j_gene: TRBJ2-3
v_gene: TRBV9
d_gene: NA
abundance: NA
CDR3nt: TGTGCCAGCAGCAGCACAGATACGCAGTATTTT
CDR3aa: CASSSTDTQYF

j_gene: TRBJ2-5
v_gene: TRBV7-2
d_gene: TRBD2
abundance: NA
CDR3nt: TGTGCCAGCAGCTTATCAGGAGCGGGAGGGGGCCAAGAGACCCAGTACTTC
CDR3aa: CASSLSGAGGGQETQYF

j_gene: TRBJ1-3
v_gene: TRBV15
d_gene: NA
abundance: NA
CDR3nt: TGTGCCACCAGCAGAGAGGGCCTCTCTGGAAACACCATATATTTT
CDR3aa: CATSREGLSGNTIYF

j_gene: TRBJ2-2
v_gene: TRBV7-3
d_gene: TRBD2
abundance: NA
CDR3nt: TGTGCCAGCAGCCCCGGACTAGCGGGTAACACCGGGGAGCTGTTTTTT
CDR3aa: CASSPGLAGNTGELFF

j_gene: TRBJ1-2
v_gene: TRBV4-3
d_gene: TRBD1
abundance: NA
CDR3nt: TGCGCCAGCAGCCTGTACAGGGGAGCTAACTATGGCTACACCTTC
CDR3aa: CASSLYRGANYGYTF

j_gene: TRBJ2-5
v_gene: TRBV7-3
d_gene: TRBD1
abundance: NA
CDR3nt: TGTGCCAGCAGCCCTGCCGGGACAGGGTGGGAGACCCAGTACTTC
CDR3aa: CASSPAGTGWETQYF

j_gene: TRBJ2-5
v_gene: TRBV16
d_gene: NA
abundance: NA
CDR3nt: TGTGCCAGCAGCCGTCGCCCCTTCGCACGGGCCCAAGAGACCCAGTACTTC
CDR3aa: CASSRRPFARAQETQYF